Listed here is a single T cell receptor (beta chain). Its target is unknown. These data come from a study of T cell repertoires in cytomegalovirus infection. Study as a whole: Matching HLA type, along with CMV infection, was indicated by public TCR beta signatures. Study-wide points: The ex vivo response was dominated by HLA-C-restricted CMV-specific TCR beta clonotypes. Summed public TCR beta family frequency identified CMV carriers bearing the relevant HLA.

TCRdb redid the calling of the reads with MiXCR, one entry per CDR3 protein. Seen here are around 530,000 distinct CDR3 sequences, more than 20% observed once, and the top ten hold about 12%. This CDR3 is built from 14 residues. Germline V lookup: CDR1 DFQATT, CDR2 SNEGSKA (reference sequence). The ends were cut back, 0 bases at V and 6 bases at J, with 15 bases in the middle. The TCR sequence derives from a human donor in good health (CMV status not recorded). Some clones in this sample may be carry-over from other donors' samples. This chain links TRBV20-1 with TRBJ2-7, with D unclear. The specimen sequenced was PBMCs. CDR3 residues: CSARDPSSLSEQYF. The DNA of the CDR3 is TGCAGTGCTAGAGATCCGAGTAGCTTGAGCGAGCAGTACTTC.